Each of the 22 T cell receptor beta chains below was sequenced from the same sample in a study of T cells in Graves' hyperthyroidism and ophthalmopathy. Amplification of TCR beta CDR3 regions was performed using RNA transcripts as template. First-round RT-PCR with HTBI primers amplified the TCR CDR3 region. TCRdb analysed the multiplex PCR reads with MiXCR anew, one entry per CDR3 protein. Of about 620,000 distinct CDR3 sequences listed, 15% to 20% are singletons. What was sequenced was blood. The receptors derive from a woman in her 30s with Graves' hyperthyroidism.

This clonotype was seen a handful of times. The V call is TRBV4-3, the J call TRBJ2-2; D might be TRBD1 (5 bases). Germline values: CDR1 LGHNA, CDR2 YSLEER. V dropped 0 bases and J dropped 8 bases, with 10 bases sitting between them. This CDR3 has 14 amino acids. Here the CDR3 DNA reads TGCGCCAGCAGCCAAGAGGCAGGGTCTGGGGAGCTGTTTTTT. This codes for CASSQEAGSGELFF.

The sample holds many counts of this clonotype. CDR3 in amino acids: CASSSDRGPYNEQFF. In nucleotides, the CDR3 is TGCGCCAGCAGCTCCGACAGGGGGCCTTACAATGAGCAGTTCTTC. The rearrangement joins TRBV5-1 to TRBJ2-1; 10 nucleotides line up with TRBD1. CDR3 size: 15 residues. Germline V gene lookup returns CDR1 SGHRS and CDR2 YFSETQ. J lost 4 bases, V lost 3 bases, and 4 bases had no gene match.

The table lists this clonotype with a count of one. The chain couples TRBV18 to TRBJ2-4; D possibly matches TRBD1 or TRBD2 (5 bases each). CDR1 is KGHSH, CDR2 LQKENI, per germline. With 0 bases removed from V and 3 bases from J, the gap between germline ends came to 9 bases. The CDR3 loop spans 15 amino acids. The CDR3 here is CASSPPGTYKNIQYF. DNA of the CDR3: TGTGCCAGCTCACCACCCGGGACGTACAAAAACATTCAGTACTTC.

This clonotype was seen ten or more times. V is TRBV6-1 and J is TRBJ2-1; 12 bases fit TRBD2. Losses at the gene ends were 5 bases for V and 4 bases for J; bases not matched to a gene: 6. CDR1 is MNHNS and CDR2 is SASEGT in the germline V gene. CDR3 size: 16 residues. CDR3 protein: CASSNFGLAGYNEQFF. CDR3 coding DNA: TGTGCCAGCAGTAATTTCGGACTAGCGGGGTACAATGAGCAGTTCTTC.

This clonotype has only a few counts. This chain joins TRBV11-3 and TRBJ2-1; either TRBD1 or TRBD2 may supply D (6 bases each). The CDR3 extends over 15 amino acids. The V end lost 5 bases, the J end lost 6 bases, and 17 bases lay between the germline ends. The germline V gene encodes CDR1 SGHNT and CDR2 YENEEA. This chain's CDR3 is CASSPRGWGANEQFF. The CDR3 coding sequence is TGTGCCAGCAGCCCCCGCGGCTGGGGGGCCAATGAGCAGTTCTTC.

This clonotype appeared a few times. This chain joins TRBV5-6 and TRBJ2-7; 10 bases agree with TRBD1. Germline V gives CDR1 SGHDT, CDR2 YYEEEE. This CDR3 spans 15 amino acids. J gave up 3 bases and V 4 bases, and 7 bases lay outside the gene matches. CDR3 coding DNA: TGTGCCAGCAGCGGGTCGGGACAGGGGTACTACGAGCAGTACTTC. It specifies CASSGSGQGYYEQYF. The complete variable domain, with remaining parts taken from reference TRBV5-6 and TRBJ2-7, reads DAGVTQSPTHLIKTRGQQVTLRCSPKSGHDTVSWYQQALGQGPQFIFQYYEEEERQRGNFPDRFSGHQFPNYSSELNVNALLLGDSALYLCASSGSGQGYYEQYFGPGTRLTVT.

This clonotype was detected ten times or more. This chain joins TRBV12-3 or TRBV12-4 and TRBJ2-3; D may match TRBD1 or TRBD2 (5 bases each). Trimming removed 5 bases from V and 2 bases from J, with 17 bases in between. The CDR3 sequence is 16 residues long. For the CDR3, the DNA is TGTGCCAGCAGTAATCTCCGGGACCAATACACAGATACGCAGTATTTT. It codes for CASSNLRDQYTDTQYF.

The V call is TRBV6-2 or TRBV6-3, the J call TRBJ2-1, with no clear D. This CDR3 region has 14 residues. CDR1 and CDR2 (germline): MNHEY, SVGEGT. V shed 0 bases and J shed 7 bases, with 10 bases lying between them. CDR3: CASSYSDIGNEQFF. Written as DNA, the CDR3 is TGTGCCAGCAGTTACTCTGACATTGGGAATGAGCAGTTCTTC.

This clonotype appeared a few times. The chain uses TRBV6-2 or TRBV6-3 and TRBJ2-1; TRBD2 aligns across 10 bases. There are 17 residues in the CDR3. The V gene's germline CDR1 is MNHEY and CDR2 SVGEGT. Trimming took 5 bases from V and 1 from J; bases not matched to a gene: 8. The CDR3 reads CASSPLSGGGSYNEQFF. The DNA for the CDR3 is TGTGCCAGCAGTCCTCTAAGCGGGGGGGGGTCCTACAATGAGCAGTTCTTC.

The chain carries TRBV15 and TRBJ1-4; D is uncertain. Germline assignment: CDR1 LNHNV and CDR2 YYDKDF (reference sequence). V was pared by 0 bases and J by 7 bases, with 12 bases between. The CDR3 loop spans 15 amino acids. The CDR3 spells CATSREALMGEKLFF. The CDR3 nucleotides are TGTGCCACCAGCAGAGAGGCGCTGATGGGTGAAAAACTGTTTTTT. Using reference TRBV15 and TRBJ1-4 for the parts outside the CDR3, the full variable domain is DAMVIQNPRYQVTQFGKPVTLSCSQTLNHNVMYWYQQKSSQAPKLLFHYYDKDFNNEADTPDNFQSRRPNTSFCFLDIRSPGLGDTAMYLCATSREALMGEKLFFGSGTQLSVL.

This clonotype was seen many times. V gene TRBV2 combines with J gene TRBJ2-1, with TRBD2 matching 10 bases. The CDR3 sequence is 15 residues long. Germline CDR1 and CDR2: SNHLY and FYNNEI. J lost 3 bases, V lost 7 bases, and 6 bases had no gene match. In DNA, the CDR3 is TGTGCCAGCACCAGGACTAGCGGAAACTACAATGAGCAGTTCTTC. Translated, it gives CASTRTSGNYNEQFF.

The table lists this clonotype with many counts. The V call is TRBV20-1, the J call TRBJ2-7, with a tentative D call TRBD1 (6 bases). Looked up from germline, CDR1 is DFQATT and CDR2 is SNEGSKA (reference sequence). CDR3 size: 12 residues. The CDR3 bases are TGCAGCGCAGGGGATGATACTTACGAGCAGTACTTC. The encoded protein is CSAGDDTYEQYF.

This clonotype showed up many times. The chain joins TRBV27 to TRBJ2-1, with D maybe TRBD2 (5 bases). V gave up 6 bases and J gave up 2 bases, with 14 bases separating them. CDR3 size: 15 residues. Germline V gives CDR1 MNHEY, CDR2 SMNVEV (reference sequence). CDR3 region: CASRALAETYNEQFF. Here the CDR3 DNA reads TGTGCCAGCAGAGCTCTAGCTGAAACCTACAATGAGCAGTTCTTC.

The sample holds one count of this clonotype. The chain recombines TRBV29-1 with TRBJ2-1, with 11 bases that match TRBD2. Germline assignment: CDR1 SQVTM and CDR2 ANQGSEA. The CDR3 is 13 residues long. J lost 12 bases, V lost 6 bases, and 10 bases had no gene match. The CDR3 nucleotides are TGCAGCGTAGATGGACTAGCGGGTCCAGGGCAGTTCTTC. Translating it yields CSVDGLAGPGQFF.

The chain employs TRBV5-4 and TRBJ2-7; TRBD2 agrees at 9 bases. The CDR3 spans 16 residues. Trimming at V came to 2 bases and at J to 5 bases, leaving 11 bases not matched to a gene. In germline, CDR1 is SGHNT, CDR2 YYREEE (reference sequence). The chain's CDR3 is CASSFERREGLNEQYF. The CDR3 DNA sequence: TGTGCCAGCAGCTTTGAAAGGCGGGAGGGTTTGAACGAGCAGTACTTC.

This clonotype was picked up many times. This chain's CDR3 is CASSLESGWSREQYF. As DNA, the CDR3 is TGTGCCAGCTCACTAGAAAGCGGTTGGTCTCGGGAGCAGTACTTC. The genes are TRBV18 and TRBJ2-7; D might be TRBD2 (5 bases). V was cut by 4 bases and J by 7 bases, with 20 bases left in between. The germline V gene encodes CDR1 KGHSH and CDR2 LQKENI. The CDR3 totals 15 residues.

In its sample, this clonotype ranks as medium-sized. This chain joins TRBV7-8 and TRBJ2-5; no reliable D call. Germline V gene sequence: CDR1 SGHVS, CDR2 FQNEAQ. Trimming took off 1 base at V and 7 bases at J, with 7 bases between the two ends. CDR3 length: 12 residues. The chain's CDR3 is CASSLDSATQYF. As DNA, the CDR3 is TGTGCCAGCAGCTTAGATTCGGCGACCCAGTACTTC. The full variable domain, in which reference TRBV7-8 and TRBJ2-5 provide the parts outside the CDR3, is GAGVSQSPRYKVAKRGQDVALRCDPISGHVSLFWYQQALGQGPEFLTYFQNEAQLDKSGLPSDRFFAERPEGSVSTLKIQRTQQEDSAVYLCASSLDSATQYFGPGTRLLVL.

This clonotype was counted between two and nine times. The rearrangement links TRBV5-4 to TRBJ2-1; 10 positions match TRBD2. Germline CDR1 and CDR2: SGHNT and YYREEE (reference sequence). CDR3 length: 15 amino acids. V trimming: 4 bases; J trimming: 4 bases; junction bases outside the gene matches: 5. CDR3 coding DNA: TGTGCCAGCAGCAACGAGCGGGAGGGGTACAATGAGCAGTTCTTC. Translation gives CASSNEREGYNEQFF.

This clonotype was picked up many times. The chain has TRBV6-5 and TRBJ2-7; possible D gene TRBD1, 6 bases. V gave up 0 bases and J gave up 3 bases, with 21 bases separating them. Germline V gene sequence: CDR1 MNHEY, CDR2 SVGAGI. The CDR3 length is 18 residues. The CDR3 nucleotides are TGTGCCAGCAGTTACTCGATTTTGTTACAGGGAAGAAACTACGAGCAGTACTTC. It encodes CASSYSILLQGRNYEQYF.

This clonotype showed up just a few times. The gene calls are TRBV13 and TRBJ2-7; D may be TRBD2 (5 bases). The germline V and J ends were trimmed by 1 base and 3 bases, with 10 bases remaining between them. In germline, CDR1 is PRHDT, CDR2 FYEKMQ (reference sequence). CDR3 length: 14 residues. DNA for the CDR3: TGTGCCAGCAGCTTAGCCGGGATAGGCTACGAGCAGTACTTC. It codes for CASSLAGIGYEQYF.

This clonotype was observed at least ten times. The rearrangement uses TRBV5-1 and TRBJ2-7, with D maybe TRBD2 (6 bases). The germline V and J ends were trimmed by 0 bases and 5 bases, with 12 bases remaining between them. The germline V gene encodes CDR1 SGHRS and CDR2 YFSETQ. CDR3 size: 14 residues. This chain's CDR3 is CASSLGGVDDEQYF. Written as DNA, the CDR3 is TGCGCCAGCAGCTTGGGCGGGGTAGATGACGAGCAGTACTTC.

The sample holds many counts of this clonotype. The CDR3 spells CASSLEVVGQFF. As DNA, the CDR3 is TGTGCCAGCAGCTTAGAAGTGGTCGGGCAGTTCTTC. This sequence joins TRBV11-2 and TRBJ2-1; D is unclear. The CDR3 length is 12 residues. Trimming removed 0 bases from V and 12 bases from J, with 9 bases in between. The germline V gene has CDR1 SGHAT and CDR2 FQNNGV.